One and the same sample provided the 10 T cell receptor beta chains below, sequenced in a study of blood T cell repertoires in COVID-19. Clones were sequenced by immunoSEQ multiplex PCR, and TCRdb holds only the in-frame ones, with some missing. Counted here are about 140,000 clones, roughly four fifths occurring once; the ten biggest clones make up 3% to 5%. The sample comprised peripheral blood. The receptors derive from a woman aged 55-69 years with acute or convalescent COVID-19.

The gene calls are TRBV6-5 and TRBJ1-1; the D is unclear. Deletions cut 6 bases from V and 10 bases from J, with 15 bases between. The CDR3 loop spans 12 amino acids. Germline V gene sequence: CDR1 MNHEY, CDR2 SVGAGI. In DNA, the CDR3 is TGTGCCAGCAGCGACTTCTCGGGAGGAGCTTTCTTT. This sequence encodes CASSDFSGGAFF.

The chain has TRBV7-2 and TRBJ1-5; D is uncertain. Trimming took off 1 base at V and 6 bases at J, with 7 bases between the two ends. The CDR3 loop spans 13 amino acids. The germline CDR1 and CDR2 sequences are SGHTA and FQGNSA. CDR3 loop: CASSLGGSQPQHF. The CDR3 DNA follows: TGTGCCAGCAGCTTAGGAGGATCTCAGCCCCAGCATTTT.

CDR3 nucleotide sequence: TGTGCCAGCAGTCCAGGACAGGTTTTCTACGAGCAGTACTTC. Translation gives CASSPGQVFYEQYF. V is TRBV28 and J is TRBJ2-7; 7 nucleotides line up with TRBD1. V dropped 5 bases and J dropped 3; count of bases not matched to a gene: 7. The CDR3 consists of 14 residues. Per the germline V gene, CDR1 is MDHEN and CDR2 is SYDVKM.

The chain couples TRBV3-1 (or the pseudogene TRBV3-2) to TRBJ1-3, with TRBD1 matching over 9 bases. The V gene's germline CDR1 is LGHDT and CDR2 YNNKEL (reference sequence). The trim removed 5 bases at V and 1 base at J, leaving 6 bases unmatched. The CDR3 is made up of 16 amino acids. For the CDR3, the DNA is TGTGCCAGCAGCTTCACAGGGGGCCTATCTGGAAACACCATATATTTT. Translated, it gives CASSFTGGLSGNTIYF.

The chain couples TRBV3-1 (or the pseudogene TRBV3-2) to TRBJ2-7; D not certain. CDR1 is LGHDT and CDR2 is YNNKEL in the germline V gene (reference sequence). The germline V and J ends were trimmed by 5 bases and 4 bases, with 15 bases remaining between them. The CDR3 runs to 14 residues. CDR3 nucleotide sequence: TGTGCCAGCAGCTATACGGGTGGAAATTACGAGCAGTACTTC. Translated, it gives CASSYTGGNYEQYF.

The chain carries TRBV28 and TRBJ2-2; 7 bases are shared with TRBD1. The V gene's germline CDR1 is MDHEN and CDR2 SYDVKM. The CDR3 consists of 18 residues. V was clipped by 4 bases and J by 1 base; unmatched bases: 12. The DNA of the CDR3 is TGTGCCAGCAGTTCTTACCCGGGCGGACAGGTGAACACCGGGGAGCTGTTTTTT. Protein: CASSSYPGGQVNTGELFF. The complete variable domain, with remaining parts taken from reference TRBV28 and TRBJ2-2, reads DVKVTQSSRYLVKRTGEKVFLECVQDMDHENMFWYRQDPGLGLRLIYFSYDVKMKEKGDIPEGYSVSREKKERFSLILESASTNQTSMYLCASSSYPGGQVNTGELFFGEGSRLTVL.

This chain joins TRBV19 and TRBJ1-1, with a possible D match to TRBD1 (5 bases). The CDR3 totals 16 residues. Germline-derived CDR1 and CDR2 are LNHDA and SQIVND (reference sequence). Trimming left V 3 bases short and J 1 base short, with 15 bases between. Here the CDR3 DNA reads TGTGCCAGTAGTATCCCCCAAACAGGTGGGAACACTGAAGCTTTCTTT. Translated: CASSIPQTGGNTEAFF.

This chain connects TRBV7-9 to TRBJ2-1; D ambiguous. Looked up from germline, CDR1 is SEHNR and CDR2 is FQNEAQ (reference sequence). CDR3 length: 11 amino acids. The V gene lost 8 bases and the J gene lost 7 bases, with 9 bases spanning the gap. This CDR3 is CASQQQNEQFF. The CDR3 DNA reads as TGTGCCAGCCAACAACAAAATGAGCAGTTCTTC.

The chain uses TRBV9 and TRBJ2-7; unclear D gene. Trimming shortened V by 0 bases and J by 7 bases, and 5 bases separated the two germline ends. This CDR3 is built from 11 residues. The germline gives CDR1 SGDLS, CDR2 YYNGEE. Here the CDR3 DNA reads TGTGCCAGCAGCGTAGAAGCGGAGCAGTACTTC. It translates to CASSVEAEQYF.

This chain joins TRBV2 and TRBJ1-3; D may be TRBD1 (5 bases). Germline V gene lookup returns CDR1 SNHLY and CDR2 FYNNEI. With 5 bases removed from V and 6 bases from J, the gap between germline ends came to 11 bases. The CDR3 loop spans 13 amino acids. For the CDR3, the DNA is TGTGCCAGCAGTCGGGACTCTCAAAACACCATATATTTT. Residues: CASSRDSQNTIYF.